This TCR beta chain is from a study of metastatic and nonmetastatic thyroid tumors. Study-level findings and limits: In both blood and tumor samples, TCR beta diversity was reported significantly higher for malignant than benign nodules.

As regards this clone: Its antigen is unknown.

The CDR3 sequence is 16 residues long. CDR1 and CDR2 from the germline V gene are SGHDT and YYEEEE. Germline trimming cut 3 bases from V and 10 bases from J; bases unmatched to any gene: 10. Not a single patient had been given any form of treatment at any point before undergoing thyroid surgery. TCRdb used MiXCR to call clones anew from the PCR reads. The sample holds 35,000 to 40,000 clones, about 26% seen once. This rearrangement joins TRBV5-6 to TRBJ1-6; 10 nucleotides agree with TRBD1. The clonotype was recovered from a male donor with papillary thyroid cancer or a benign thyroid nodule (not recorded which). Some clones in this sample may be carry-over from other donors' samples. Sample: blood. CDR3 DNA: TGTGCCAGCAGCTCCTCCGGACAGGGGGAGCGGTCACCCCTCCACTTT. This translates into CASSSSGQGERSPLHF.